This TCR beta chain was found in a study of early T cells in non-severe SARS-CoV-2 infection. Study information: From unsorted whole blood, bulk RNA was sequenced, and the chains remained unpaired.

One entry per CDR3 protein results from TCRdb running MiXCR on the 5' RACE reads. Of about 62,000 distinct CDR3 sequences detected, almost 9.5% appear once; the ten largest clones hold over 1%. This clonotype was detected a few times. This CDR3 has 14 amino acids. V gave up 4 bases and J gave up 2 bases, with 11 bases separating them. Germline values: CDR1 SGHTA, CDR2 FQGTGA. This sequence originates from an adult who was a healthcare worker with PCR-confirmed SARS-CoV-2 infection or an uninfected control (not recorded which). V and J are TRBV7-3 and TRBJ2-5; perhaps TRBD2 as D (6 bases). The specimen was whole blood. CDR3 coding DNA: TGTGCCAGCAGCTCCGGACTACCTCAAGAGACCCAGTACTTC. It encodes CASSSGLPQETQYF.